One sample yielded the 25 T cell receptor beta chains listed below, sequenced in a study of blood T cell repertoires in COVID-19. Produced via immunoSEQ multiplex PCR; TCRdb's table is partial and in-frame only. The sample yields just over 75,000 clones, 80% seen once. The source material was peripheral blood. The origin of the receptors is a man between 60 and 75 years old with active or convalescent COVID-19.

This chain links TRBV18 with TRBJ1-1; D is uncertain. The CDR3 is 13 residues long. V was trimmed by 0 bases and J by 8 bases, leaving 10 bases between them. CDR1 is KGHSH and CDR2 is LQKENI in the germline V gene. This CDR3 is CASSPPQRLEAFF. The CDR3 DNA is TGTGCCAGCTCACCACCACAGCGGCTAGAAGCTTTCTTT.

The rearrangement links TRBV24-1 to TRBJ2-1, with 9 positions matching TRBD2. Per germline, CDR1 KGHDR and CDR2 SFDVKD. Germline trimming cut 4 bases from V and 0 bases from J; bases unmatched to any gene: 3. The CDR3 consists of 16 residues. CDR3 DNA: TGTGCCACCAGTGAAGGGCGGGGGGGCTCCTACAATGAGCAGTTCTTC. Protein sequence: CATSEGRGGSYNEQFF.

The chain carries TRBV7-2 and TRBJ1-1, with D possibly matching TRBD1 (6 bases). This CDR3 has 13 amino acids. In germline, CDR1 is SGHTA, CDR2 FQGNSA. Trimming removed 0 bases from V and 8 bases from J, with 10 bases in between. CDR3 in amino acids: CASSLAFRGEAFF. In DNA form, the CDR3 reads TGTGCCAGCAGCTTAGCGTTCAGGGGAGAAGCTTTCTTT.

In this sample, this clone turned up a few times. This chain uses TRBV14 with TRBJ2-2, with 8 bases that match TRBD2. V lost 4 bases and J lost 0; bases outside the gene matches: 7. The CDR3 is 17 residues long. Germline V gene sequence: CDR1 SGHDN, CDR2 FVKESK. The CDR3 here is CASSLRPTSANTGELFF. In nucleotides, the CDR3 is TGTGCCAGCAGCCTTCGCCCGACTAGCGCGAACACCGGGGAGCTGTTTTTT.

Written as DNA, the CDR3 is TGTGCCGGCTCCGGGACAGGGTTTTCGGGCTACACCTTC. Translation: CAGSGTGFSGYTF. This chain joins TRBV2 and TRBJ1-2; 9 positions match TRBD1. CDR3 size: 13 residues. V lost 11 bases to trimming and J lost 8 bases; unmatched junction nucleotides: 12. Germline CDR1 reads SNHLY; CDR2 reads FYNNEI. The whole variable domain, filled in from reference TRBV2 and TRBJ1-2, reads EPEVTQTPSHQVTQMGQEVILRCVPISNHLYFYWYRQILGQKVEFLVSFYNNEISEKSEIFDDQFSVERPDGSNFTLKIRSTKLEDSAMYFCAGSGTGFSGYTFGSGTRLTVV.

The chain links TRBV4-3 to TRBJ1-2; 9 nucleotides align to TRBD1. Trimming took 1 base from V and 0 from J; bases not matched to a gene: 3. CDR1 LGHNA and CDR2 YSLEER come from the germline V gene. The CDR3 spans 16 residues. The CDR3 here is CASSQAGTGSNYGYTF. CDR3 bases: TGCGCCAGCAGCCAAGCTGGGACAGGGTCTAACTATGGCTACACCTTC.

The gene calls are TRBV16 and TRBJ1-5; possible D gene TRBD1, 6 bases. There are 16 residues in the CDR3. Deletions cut 3 bases from V and 1 base from J, with 13 bases between. Germline V gives CDR1 KGHSY, CDR2 FQNENV. This CDR3 is CASSHETGLSNQPQHF. For the CDR3, the DNA is TGTGCCAGCAGCCACGAAACAGGGCTCAGCAATCAGCCCCAGCATTTT.

The chain couples TRBV9 to TRBJ2-1; maybe TRBD1 (6 bases). Per the germline V gene, CDR1 is SGDLS and CDR2 is YYNGEE. This CDR3 contains 15 residues. The V end was cut by 3 bases, the J end by 3 bases, with 13 bases between. CDR3 sequence reads: CASSARVGGYNEQFF. The CDR3 bases are TGTGCCAGCAGCGCGAGAGTAGGGGGCTACAATGAGCAGTTCTTC.

This chain uses TRBV29-1 with TRBJ1-4; D remains ambiguous. The CDR3 loop spans 10 amino acids. CDR1 and CDR2 from the germline V gene are SQVTM and ANQGSEA. Trimming cost V 4 bases and J 7 bases, with 4 bases left between them. DNA for the CDR3: TGCAGCGTTGCTTTTGAAAAACTGTTTTTT. Protein product: CSVAFEKLFF.

The V and J genes are TRBV27 and TRBJ2-7; the match to TRBD1 covers 7 bases. The V gene's germline CDR1 is MNHEY and CDR2 SMNVEV (reference sequence). This CDR3 is 13 amino acids long. J gave up 1 base and V 8 bases, and 5 bases lay outside the gene matches. CDR3 loop: CASGYRGSYEQYF. CDR3 coding DNA: TGTGCCAGCGGATACAGGGGTTCCTACGAGCAGTACTTC.

V is TRBV30 and J is TRBJ1-6, with D perhaps TRBD1 (6 bases). The germline V gene encodes CDR1 GTSNPN and CDR2 SVGIG (reference sequence). The V end lost 3 bases, the J end lost 6 bases, and 12 bases lay between the germline ends. The CDR3 is 14 amino acids. DNA for the CDR3: TGTGCCTGGAGGACAGGACAGCTTAATTCACCCCTCCACTTT. It specifies CAWRTGQLNSPLHF. The full variable domain, in which reference TRBV30 and TRBJ1-6 provide the parts outside the CDR3, is SQTIHQWPATLVQPVGSPLSLECTVEGTSNPNLYWYRQAAGRGLQLLFYSVGIGQISSEVPQNLSASRPQDRQFILSSKKLLLSDSGFYLCAWRTGQLNSPLHFGNGTRLTVT.

The gene calls are TRBV2 and TRBJ1-1; a weak D match, TRBD1 (5 bases). The CDR3 contains 15 residues. CDR1 and CDR2 (germline): SNHLY, FYNNEI. Deletions cut 5 bases from V and 3 bases from J, with 16 bases between. The CDR3 region is CASSKGTTLDTEAFF. The CDR3 DNA reads TGTGCCAGCAGTAAAGGGACTACCCTGGACACTGAAGCTTTCTTT. The full variable domain, completed using reference TRBV2 and TRBJ1-1, is EPEVTQTPSHQVTQMGQEVILRCVPISNHLYFYWYRQILGQKVEFLVSFYNNEISEKSEIFDDQFSVERPDGSNFTLKIRSTKLEDSAMYFCASSKGTTLDTEAFFGQGTRLTVV.

This clone was recorded once. This chain joins TRBV24-1 and TRBJ2-5, with 9 bases identical to TRBD1. J was trimmed by 4 bases and V by 3 bases; bases with no gene match: 8. This CDR3 spans 16 amino acids. CDR1 and CDR2 (germline): KGHDR, SFDVKD. The DNA of the CDR3 is TGTGCCACCAGTGATACCTCCCAGACAGGGGGAGAGACCCAGTACTTC. Translation: CATSDTSQTGGETQYF.

The CDR3 region is CASSPSEGASTDTQYF. The CDR3 DNA reads as TGTGCCAGCAGCCCTAGTGAGGGGGCTAGCACAGATACGCAGTATTTT. This chain connects TRBV6-2 or TRBV6-3 to TRBJ2-3, with 7 positions matching TRBD1. The CDR3 has 16 residues. With V trimmed by 6 bases and J by 0 bases, 9 bases remained unmatched. Germline loops: CDR1 MNHEY, CDR2 SVGEGT.

The chain uses TRBV6-5 and TRBJ2-3; TRBD1 agrees at 7 bases. With V trimmed by 4 bases and J by 2 bases, 9 bases remained unmatched. This CDR3 comprises 16 residues. Germline lookup yields CDR1 MNHEY and CDR2 SVGAGI. This CDR3 reads CASSSGPGQYTDTQYF. The CDR3 DNA is TGTGCCAGCAGTTCCGGCCCGGGACAGTACACAGATACGCAGTATTTT.

The CDR3 sequence is CASSLLGQGYEQYF. The CDR3 nucleotides read TGTGCCAGCAGCCTCTTAGGACAGGGCTACGAGCAGTACTTC. This chain links TRBV6-2 or TRBV6-3 with TRBJ2-7; 8 bases agree with TRBD1. Unmatched junction bases numbered 7, after V lost 6 bases and J lost 3 bases. The germline gives CDR1 MNHEY, CDR2 SVGEGT. This CDR3 spans 14 amino acids.

This chain connects TRBV11-3 to TRBJ2-3; 8 bases match TRBD2. Losses at the gene ends were 1 base for V and 2 bases for J; bases not matched to a gene: 2. The germline CDR1 and CDR2 sequences are SGHNT and YENEEA. This CDR3 has 15 residues. DNA for the CDR3: TGTGCCAGCAGCTTAGGCGGGGGGCACACAGATACGCAGTATTTT. This translates into CASSLGGGHTDTQYF. Filled out from reference TRBV11-3 and TRBJ2-3, the complete variable domain reads EAGVVQSPRYKIIEKKQPVAFWCNPISGHNTLYWYLQNLGQGPELLIRYENEEAVDDSQLPKDRFSAERLKGVDSTLKIQPAELGDSAVYLCASSLGGGHTDTQYFGPGTRLTVL.

This sequence joins TRBV28 and TRBJ1-1, with D possibly matching TRBD1 (5 bases). V was pared by 5 bases and J by 1 base, with 14 bases between. The germline CDR1 and CDR2 sequences are MDHEN and SYDVKM. CDR3 size: 15 residues. CDR3 loop: CASSAIPQGNTEAFF. The CDR3 bases are TGTGCCAGCAGTGCAATACCTCAGGGGAACACTGAAGCTTTCTTT.

A remark on this clone: Other nucleotide sequences from this sample produce the same CDR3. As DNA, the CDR3 is TGTGCCAGCAGCCCAGGGACAGAGAACACTGAAGCTTTCTTT. Its translation: CASSPGTENTEAFF. The chain uses TRBV3-1 (or the pseudogene TRBV3-2) and TRBJ1-1; 7 bases map to TRBD1. The trim removed 4 bases at V and 1 base at J, leaving 3 bases unmatched. The CDR3 is 14 residues long. Germline V gives CDR1 LGHDT, CDR2 YNNKEL (reference sequence).

The rearrangement links TRBV30 to TRBJ2-7; tentative D call: TRBD2 (5 bases). CDR1 and CDR2 from the germline V gene are GTSNPN and SVGIG (reference sequence). This CDR3 has 12 residues. Trimming took off 2 bases at V and 5 bases at J, with 10 bases between the two ends. This CDR3 is CAWSQSGHEQYF. CDR3 DNA sequence: TGTGCCTGGAGTCAAAGCGGCCACGAGCAGTACTTC.

The gene calls are TRBV6-2 or TRBV6-3 and TRBJ1-1; TRBD1 might be the D (5 bases). The CDR3 covers 14 residues. The V gene's germline CDR1 is MNHEY and CDR2 SVGEGT. V was cut by 5 bases and J by 1 base, with 11 bases left in between. The CDR3 DNA sequence: TGTGCCAGCAGTCGCGGGAGGGGGAACACTGAAGCTTTCTTT. Translation gives CASSRGRGNTEAFF.

In this sample, this clone turned up once. This rearrangement joins TRBV4-1 to TRBJ2-5; the D gene is possibly TRBD1 (7 bases). Trimming stripped 4 bases from V and 5 bases from J, with 14 bases between. The CDR3 is made up of 14 amino acids. Germline values: CDR1 MGHRA, CDR2 YSYEKL. CDR3 amino acids: CASSLGGGGETQYF. The CDR3 region has the DNA TGCGCCAGCAGCCTTGGAGGGGGCGGTGAGACCCAGTACTTC.

This clone was seen once. This chain uses TRBV6-5 with TRBJ1-1; 7 positions match TRBD1. Losses at the gene ends were 6 bases for V and 9 bases for J; bases not matched to a gene: 4. CDR3 length: 11 amino acids. The V gene's germline CDR1 is MNHEY and CDR2 SVGAGI. The CDR3 DNA follows: TGTGCCAGCAGGGGACAGAATAAAGCTTTCTTT. It specifies CASRGQNKAFF.

This chain joins TRBV18 and TRBJ1-4; possibly TRBD1 for D (6 bases). CDR1 is KGHSH and CDR2 is LQKENI in the germline V gene. Deletions cut 1 base from V and 6 bases from J, with 12 bases between. The CDR3 covers 15 residues. Written as DNA, the CDR3 is TGTGCCAGCTCACCACGACAGGTCGGCGATGAAAAACTGTTTTTT. Translation: CASSPRQVGDEKLFF.

J is TRBJ2-1 and V is TRBV7-3; 10 nucleotides match TRBD2. This CDR3 comprises 16 residues. The V and J ends lost 4 bases and 0 bases, in that order; junction bases with no gene match: 3. Germline loops: CDR1 SGHTA, CDR2 FQGTGA. As DNA, the CDR3 is TGTGCCAGCAGCTCCAGCGGGGGGGCCTCCTACAATGAGCAGTTCTTC. Translated: CASSSSGGASYNEQFF.